This TCR beta chain was obtained from a study of regulatory T cells in long-lasting Graves disease. Findings and limits, study-wide: Newly diagnosed disease favored TRBV20-1 and TRBJ2-1 over persistent disease. A limited number of samples was an acknowledged limitation.

Time point reported: newly diagnosed GD, antithyroid drugs for less than 3 months. After RNA was extracted from PBMCs, the TCR library was made from it. EDTA tubes were used for drawing nine milliliters of peripheral blood. The CDR3 extends over 13 amino acids. V lost 7 bases to trimming and J lost 1 base, with 10 bases between them. CDR1 is MNHEY, CDR2 SVGEGT, per germline. About this clonotype: Its target is unknown.

Building the TCR beta libraries relied on iRepertoire HTBI primers, and CDR3 regions underwent Arm-PCR. MiXCR, applied by TCRdb to the multiplex PCR reads, yields one record per CDR3 protein. The sample lists roughly 220,000 distinct CDR3 sequences, approximately 20% seen once, with less than 25% in the top ten. This chain joins TRBV6-2 or TRBV6-3 and TRBJ1-1; tentatively, D is TRBD1 (5 bases). This specimen consisted of peripheral blood mononuclear cells (PBMCs), obtained at new diagnosis, from a patient treated with antithyroid drugs. This sequence was found in a female donor with Graves disease. CDR3 sequence (DNA): TGTGCCAGCACCGGGGACGGGAACACTGAAGCTTTCTTT. It translates to CASTGDGNTEAFF.